This is a list of T cell receptor beta chains from one sample in a study of shared clonotypes between healthy human individuals. Assay: immunoSEQ multiplex PCR; the TCRdb copy retains only in-frame clones and omits some. Of around 700,000 clones in the sample, about three quarters were seen once. The specimen sequenced was memory CD4+ T cells sorted from blood. The receptors shown here come from a woman aged 25 to 39 in good health. Both conserved end residues are part of each CDR3. The D gene is left open where the match is weak. Expanded clones are given a class, and other clones once, few, many or no size at all.

d_call,v_call,j_call,clone_size,cdr3_aa,cdr3_nt
TRBD1,TRBV11-2,TRBJ2-7,.,CASSFPGQGGIEQYF,TGTGCCAGCAGCTTTCCCGGACAGGGGGGAATCGAGCAGTACTTC
TRBD2,TRBV7-3,TRBJ2-1,.,CASSLGLAQNEQFF,TGTGCCAGCAGCTTGGGACTAGCGCAGAATGAGCAGTTCTTC
TRBD1,TRBV6-6,TRBJ2-7,.,CASSYSGQGSSYEQYF,TGTGCCAGCAGTTACTCGGGACAGGGGAGCTCCTACGAGCAGTACTTC
.,TRBV19,TRBJ2-7,few,CASSTRGEQYF,TGTGCCAGTAGCACCCGGGGCGAGCAGTACTTC
.,TRBV4-1,TRBJ1-2,.,CASSQGHYRENYGYTF,TGCGCCAGCAGCCAAGGCCATTACAGGGAGAACTATGGCTACACCTTC
.,TRBV5-4,TRBJ2-3,.,CASSPSAGRESTDTQYF,TGTGCCAGCAGCCCGTCCGCGGGGCGGGAATCCACAGATACGCAGTATTTT
TRBD1,TRBV19,TRBJ1-5,.,CASSVRPGQGTLGNQPQHF,TGTGCCAGTAGTGTCCGACCGGGACAGGGGACCCTTGGCAATCAGCCCCAGCATTTT
TRBD2,TRBV19,TRBJ2-6,.,CASSILLAGYSGANVLTF,TGTGCCAGTAGTATCTTGCTAGCGGGGTACTCTGGGGCCAACGTCCTGACTTTC
TRBD1,TRBV11-3,TRBJ2-2,.,CASKAGGTTGELFF,TGTGCCAGCAAGGCAGGGGGCACCACCGGGGAGCTGTTTTTT
TRBD2,TRBV6-5,TRBJ2-7,.,CASSSIAGGSYEQYF,TGTGCCAGCAGCTCTATAGCGGGAGGTTCCTACGAGCAGTACTTC